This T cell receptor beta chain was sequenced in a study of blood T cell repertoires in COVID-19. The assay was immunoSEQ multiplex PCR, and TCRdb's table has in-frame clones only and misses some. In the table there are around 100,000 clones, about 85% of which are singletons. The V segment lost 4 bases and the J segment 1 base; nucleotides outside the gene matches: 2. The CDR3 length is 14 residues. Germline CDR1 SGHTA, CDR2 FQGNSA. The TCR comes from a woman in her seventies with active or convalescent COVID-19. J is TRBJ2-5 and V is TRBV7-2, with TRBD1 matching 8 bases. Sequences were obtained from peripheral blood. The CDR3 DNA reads TGTGCCAGCAGCTGGACAGGGCCCCAAGAGACCCAGTACTTC. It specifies CASSWTGPQETQYF.